A selection of T cell receptor beta chains follows, all from one sample in a study of T cell responses to AZD1222 COVID-19 vaccine. This table comes from immunoSEQ multiplex PCR, and its TCRdb copy is limited to in-frame clones, with some not included. The sample lists some 130,000 clones, roughly 93% occurring once. The sample was peripheral blood, taken 28 days after the second AZD1222 dose. These receptors were obtained from an adult who received the AZD1222 COVID-19 vaccine. CDR3s include the opening cysteine and the closing phenylalanine or tryptophan. Each record gives: D gene, clone size, J gene, V gene, CDR3 DNA, CDR3 protein. D genes are given only for firm matches. Only part of the rows carry a size: once, few, many, or a class if the clone is expanded.

NA | NA | TRBJ1-5 | TRBV2 | TGTGCCAGCAGCTTAACAGGGAATCAGCCCCAGCATTTT | CASSLTGNQPQHF
NA | NA | TRBJ1-2 | TRBV15 | TGTGCCACCAGCGGTCTTGAGGGGATTCTAGCTAACTATGGCTACACCTTC | CATSGLEGILANYGYTF
NA | NA | TRBJ1-5 | TRBV28 | TGTGCCAGCAAGGGTAGTTCTTATGGACAGCCCCAGCATTTT | CASKGSSYGQPQHF
TRBD2 | NA | TRBJ2-5 | TRBV19 | TGTGCCACCTCCTCGGGGCGGGGGAGCATTTGGGGAGAGACCCAGTACTTC | CATSSGRGSIWGETQYF
NA | NA | TRBJ1-1 | TRBV7-2 | TGTGCCAGCAGCTCAATCTCCTACCCCAGGGAAGAGGCCGTCACTGAAGCTTTCTTT | CASSSISYPREEAVTEAFF
TRBD1 | NA | TRBJ1-2 | TRBV3-1/TRBV3-2 | TGTGCCAGCAGCCAACTTCTCCCGGGGACAGGGGGCTATGGCTACACCTTC | CASSQLLPGTGGYGYTF
NA | NA | TRBJ2-2 | TRBV27 | TGTGCCAGCAGTTTATTGGCGGGCACCGGGGAGCTGTTTTTT | CASSLLAGTGELFF
TRBD2 | few | TRBJ2-5 | TRBV5-5 | TGTGCCAGCAGCTCGGGACTAGCGGGGGGGCCGAGGGAGACCCAGTACTTC | CASSSGLAGGPRETQYF
NA | NA | TRBJ1-1 | TRBV18 | TGTGCCAGCTCACCAGACTACAACGCTGAAGCTTTCTTT | CASSPDYNAEAFF
NA | NA | TRBJ1-2 | TRBV18 | TGTGCCAGCTCACCACCGGGAGACTATGGCTACACCTTC | CASSPPGDYGYTF
NA | NA | TRBJ1-1 | TRBV3-1/TRBV3-2 | TGTGCCAGCAGCCAGATTAGACAGGCGGAAGCTTTCTTT | CASSQIRQAEAFF
NA | NA | TRBJ2-1 | TRBV2 | TGTGCCAGCAGTGAACTAAATACGGGTGGGCAGTTCTTC | CASSELNTGGQFF
TRBD1 | once | TRBJ1-2 | TRBV28 | TGTGCCAGCAGTTTGTGGGGGACAGGGGGCAGCTATGGCTACACCTTC | CASSLWGTGGSYGYTF
NA | NA | TRBJ2-7 | TRBV2 | TGTGCCAGCAGCCGAGCGAGCCACGAGCAGTACTTC | CASSRASHEQYF
TRBD1 | NA | TRBJ1-1 | TRBV2 | TGTGCCAGCAGCGGGACAGCGAACACTGAAGCTTTCTTT | CASSGTANTEAFF
TRBD1 | NA | TRBJ1-2 | TRBV5-1 | TGCGCCAGCAGCTATATGACAGGGGGCAAGCTATGGACCTATGGCTACACCTTC | CASSYMTGGKLWTYGYTF
NA | NA | TRBJ2-5 | TRBV6-5 | TGTGCCAGCAGCACCCCCGGGGTAGTGGGGGAGACCCAGTACTTC | CASSTPGVVGETQYF
TRBD2 | NA | TRBJ2-1 | TRBV6-2/TRBV6-3 | TGTGCCAGCAGTCGACTAGCGGGGGGTTATGAGCAGTTCTTC | CASSRLAGGYEQFF
TRBD1 | NA | TRBJ1-6 | TRBV19 | TGTGCCAGTAGACCGGACAGGGATAATTCACCCCTCCACTTT | CASRPDRDNSPLHF
TRBD1 | NA | TRBJ1-2 | TRBV12-5 | TGTGCTAGTGGTTTGGTAAGGGGGCATGGCTACACCTTC | CASGLVRGHGYTF
TRBD2 | NA | TRBJ2-1 | TRBV6-1 | TGTGCCAGCAGTGAAGGTAGCGGGGGAGCCTACAATGAGCAGTTCTTC | CASSEGSGGAYNEQFF
NA | NA | TRBJ1-6 | TRBV11-2 | TGTGCCAGCAGCTTAAGCCGCACAGGGAGCTCCTATAATTCACCCCTCCACTTT | CASSLSRTGSSYNSPLHF
TRBD1 | NA | TRBJ1-4 | TRBV15 | TGTGCCACCAGCAGAGATCAGGGACAGGGGGGGGAAAAACTGTTTTTT | CATSRDQGQGGEKLFF
NA | NA | TRBJ1-2 | TRBV2 | TGTGCCAGCAGTGTCTTGGGGGGAGGCTACACCTTC | CASSVLGGGYTF
TRBD1 | NA | TRBJ2-7 | TRBV5-1 | TGCGCCAGCAGCTTGCCAATTCGGACGGGACAGGGGAGTGGATCCTACGAGCAGTACTTC | CASSLPIRTGQGSGSYEQYF
TRBD1 | NA | TRBJ2-1 | TRBV18 | TGTGCCAGCTCACTCTACACCGGGACAGGGGTATATGATGAGCAGTTCTTC | CASSLYTGTGVYDEQFF
NA | NA | TRBJ1-6 | TRBV2 | TGTGCCAGCAGTGAAATTGACAGTCCCTATAATTCACCCCTCCACTTT | CASSEIDSPYNSPLHF
NA | NA | TRBJ1-4 | TRBV29-1 | TGCAGCGTTGCCCCCACCCGCGAAAAACTGTTTTTT | CSVAPTREKLFF
TRBD1 | once | TRBJ2-1 | TRBV28 | TGTGCCAGCAAAGACAGGGGGCACTACAATGAGCAGTTCTTC | CASKDRGHYNEQFF
NA | NA | TRBJ1-6 | TRBV6-6 | TGTGCCAGCAGGGGAAATCATAATTCACCCCTCCACTTT | CASRGNHNSPLHF
NA | NA | TRBJ1-3 | TRBV11-2 | TGTGCCAGCAGACGTCCTAGAAATGGAAACACCATATATTTT | CASRRPRNGNTIYF
NA | NA | TRBJ1-1 | TRBV5-1 | TGCGCCAGCAGCACCCCCAGGGGAGGCCACACTGAAGCTTTCTTT | CASSTPRGGHTEAFF
TRBD2 | NA | TRBJ2-1 | TRBV9 | TGTGCCAGCAGCCCCCGACTAGCGGCCTTCTCCTACAATGAGCAGTTCTTC | CASSPRLAAFSYNEQFF
TRBD1 | NA | TRBJ1-3 | TRBV18 | TGTGCCAGCTCACTCGGACAGGGGGAAGTTAACACCATATATTTT | CASSLGQGEVNTIYF
NA | NA | TRBJ1-2 | TRBV29-1 | TGCAGCGTTGTCCGCCTCTCTGGCTACACCTTC | CSVVRLSGYTF
NA | NA | TRBJ1-1 | TRBV24-1 | TGTGCCACCAGTGATTATAACACTGAAGCTTTCTTT | CATSDYNTEAFF
NA | NA | TRBJ2-7 | TRBV28 | TGTGCCAGCAGTGACGCCGCCCGACCCCGCGGCGAGCAGTACTTC | CASSDAARPRGEQYF
TRBD1 | NA | TRBJ2-3 | TRBV30 | TGTGCCTGGAGTGTACAGGGCAGGGGGCGAGGGTGGACGCAGTATTTT | CAWSVQGRGRGWTQYF
NA | NA | TRBJ2-5 | TRBV4-1 | TGCGCCAGCAGCCAAGATCTGGTTACTCGGGGGGAGACCCAGTACTTC | CASSQDLVTRGETQYF
NA | NA | TRBJ1-1 | TRBV19 | TGTGCCAGTAGTACGGGCCAAAGGTCTGTACCTGAAGCTTTCTTT | CASSTGQRSVPEAFF
NA | NA | TRBJ1-5 | TRBV6-1 | TGTGCCAGCAGTGAAAGGGAGGAGGGTGGTTGGAGTCAGCCCCAGCATTTT | CASSEREEGGWSQPQHF
TRBD1 | NA | TRBJ2-7 | TRBV7-9 | TGTGCCAGCAGCGGAGGAGGGACAGGCTACGAGCAGTACTTC | CASSGGGTGYEQYF
NA | NA | TRBJ1-1 | TRBV5-1 | TGCGCCAGCAGCCCTGGTCGGGCGAGCATGAACACTGAAGCTTTCTTT | CASSPGRASMNTEAFF
NA | NA | TRBJ1-4 | TRBV7-6 | TGTGCCAGCGGAAAAGGGGTAGCAACTAATGAAAAACTGTTTTTT | CASGKGVATNEKLFF
TRBD1 | NA | TRBJ1-2 | TRBV30 | TGTGCCTGGAGCAGGACAGGGCTACGCTATGGCTACACCTTC | CAWSRTGLRYGYTF
NA | NA | TRBJ1-2 | TRBV10-3 | TGTGCCATCAGTGAGTCACAGTATTACTATGGCTACACCTTC | CAISESQYYYGYTF
NA | NA | TRBJ1-1 | TRBV7-9 | TGTGCCAGCAGCTCTCGACAGCGTAAAGCTTTCTTT | CASSSRQRKAFF
TRBD1 | NA | TRBJ1-1 | TRBV2 | TGTGCCAGCAGCACCCTCACAGGGGGCAACGCTGAAGCTTTCTTT | CASSTLTGGNAEAFF